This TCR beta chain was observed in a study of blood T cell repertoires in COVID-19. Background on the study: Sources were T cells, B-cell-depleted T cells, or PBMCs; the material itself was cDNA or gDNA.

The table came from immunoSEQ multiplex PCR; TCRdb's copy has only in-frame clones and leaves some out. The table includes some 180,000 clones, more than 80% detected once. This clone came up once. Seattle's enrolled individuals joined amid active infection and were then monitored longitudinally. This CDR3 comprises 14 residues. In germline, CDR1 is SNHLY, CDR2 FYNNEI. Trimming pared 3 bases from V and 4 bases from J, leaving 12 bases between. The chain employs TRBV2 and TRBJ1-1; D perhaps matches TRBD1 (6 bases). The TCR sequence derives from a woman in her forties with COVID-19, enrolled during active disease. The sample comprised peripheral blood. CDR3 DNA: TGTGCCAGCAGTGATGGGGGCGCTCCCACTGAAGCTTTCTTT. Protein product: CASSDGGAPTEAFF.